This T cell receptor beta chain was identified during a study of read filtering for tumor transcriptome and immune sequencing. Across the study: DNase treatment preceded whole-transcriptome library preparation.

The study's findings and limits: Compared with RNA-seq, IR-seq gave much higher clonotype depth and reliability. The sorted CD138-negative fraction was a mixed bone marrow immune population, not purified T cells.

This clonotype occurred many times. The target antigen is unknown. The library was built from around 0.4 ug RNA with molecular barcoded adaptors for alpha/delta and beta/gamma chains. Via MiXCR, TCRdb re-called the reads, giving one row per CDR3 protein. Of 40,000 to 55,000 distinct CDR3 sequences listed, roughly 19% are singletons. This TCR came from a donor at least 40 years old with multiple myeloma. The sequenced material came from a population of CD138-negative cells sorted from bone marrow.

CDR3 protein: CSAGSLRQETQYF. In DNA, the CDR3 is TGCAGTGCCGGCTCTCTAAGACAAGAGACCCAGTACTTC. The V call is TRBV20-1, the J call TRBJ2-5; D uncertain. The germline V gene encodes CDR1 DFQATT and CDR2 SNEGSKA (reference sequence). This CDR3 has 13 amino acids. V lost 6 bases, J lost 2 bases, and 13 bases lay in between.